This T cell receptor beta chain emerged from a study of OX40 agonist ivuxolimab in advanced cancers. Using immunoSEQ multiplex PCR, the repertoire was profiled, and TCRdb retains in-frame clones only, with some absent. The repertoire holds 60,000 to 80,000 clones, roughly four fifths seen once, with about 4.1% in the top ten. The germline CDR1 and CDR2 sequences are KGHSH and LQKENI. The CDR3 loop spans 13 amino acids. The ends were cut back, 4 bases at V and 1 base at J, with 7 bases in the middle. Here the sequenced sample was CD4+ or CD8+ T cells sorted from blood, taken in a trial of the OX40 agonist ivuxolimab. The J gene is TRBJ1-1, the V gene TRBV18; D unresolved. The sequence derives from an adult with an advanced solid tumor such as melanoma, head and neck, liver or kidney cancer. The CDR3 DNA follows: TGTGCCAGCTCACTGAATCGGAACACTGAAGCTTTCTTT. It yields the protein CASSLNRNTEAFF.